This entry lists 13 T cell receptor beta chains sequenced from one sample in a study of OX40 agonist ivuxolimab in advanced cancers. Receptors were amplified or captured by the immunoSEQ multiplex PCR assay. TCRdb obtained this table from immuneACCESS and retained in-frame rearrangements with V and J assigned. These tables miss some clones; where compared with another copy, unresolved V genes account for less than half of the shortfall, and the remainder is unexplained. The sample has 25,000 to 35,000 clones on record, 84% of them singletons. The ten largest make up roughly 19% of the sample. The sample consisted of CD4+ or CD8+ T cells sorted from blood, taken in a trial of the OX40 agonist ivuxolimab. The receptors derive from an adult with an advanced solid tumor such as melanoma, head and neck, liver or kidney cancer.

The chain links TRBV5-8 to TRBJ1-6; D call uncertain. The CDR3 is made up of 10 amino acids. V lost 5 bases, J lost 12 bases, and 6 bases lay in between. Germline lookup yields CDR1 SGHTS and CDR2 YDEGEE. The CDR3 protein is CASRYGPLHF. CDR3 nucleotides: TGTGCCAGCAGGTATGGACCCCTCCACTTT. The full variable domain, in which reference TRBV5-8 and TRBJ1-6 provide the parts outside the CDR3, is EAGVTQSPTHLIKTRGQQATLRCSPISGHTSVYWYQQALGLGLQFLLWYDEGEERNRGNFPPRFSGRQFPNYSSELNVNALELEDSALYLCASRYGPLHFGNGTRLTVT.

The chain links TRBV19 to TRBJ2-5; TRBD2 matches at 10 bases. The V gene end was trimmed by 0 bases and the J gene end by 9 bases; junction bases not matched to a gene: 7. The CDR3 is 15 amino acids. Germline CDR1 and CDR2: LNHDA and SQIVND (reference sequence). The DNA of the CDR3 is TGTGCCAGTAGTATAGATACTAGCGGGGCTACTCCCCAGTACTTC. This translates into CASSIDTSGATPQYF.

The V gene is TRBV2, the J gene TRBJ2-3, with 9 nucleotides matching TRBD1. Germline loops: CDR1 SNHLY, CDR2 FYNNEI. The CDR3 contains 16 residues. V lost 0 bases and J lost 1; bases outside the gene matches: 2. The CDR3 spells CASSEARTGGTDTQYF. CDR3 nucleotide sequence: TGTGCCAGCAGTGAAGCCCGGACAGGGGGCACAGATACGCAGTATTTT.

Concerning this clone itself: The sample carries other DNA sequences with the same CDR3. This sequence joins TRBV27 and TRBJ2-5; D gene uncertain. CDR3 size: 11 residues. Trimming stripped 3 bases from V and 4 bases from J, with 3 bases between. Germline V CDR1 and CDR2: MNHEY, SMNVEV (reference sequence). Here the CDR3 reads CASSLGETQYF. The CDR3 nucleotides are TGTGCCAGCAGTTTGGGAGAGACCCAGTACTTC.

CDR3 region: CASSLSWTGEQFF. The CDR3 DNA follows: TGTGCCAGCAGTTTATCGTGGACAGGTGAGCAGTTCTTC. This chain links TRBV27 with TRBJ2-1; 7 bases fit TRBD1. This CDR3 is 13 amino acids long. Germline trimming cut 0 bases from V and 9 bases from J; bases unmatched to any gene: 2. The V gene's germline CDR1 is MNHEY and CDR2 SMNVEV (reference sequence).

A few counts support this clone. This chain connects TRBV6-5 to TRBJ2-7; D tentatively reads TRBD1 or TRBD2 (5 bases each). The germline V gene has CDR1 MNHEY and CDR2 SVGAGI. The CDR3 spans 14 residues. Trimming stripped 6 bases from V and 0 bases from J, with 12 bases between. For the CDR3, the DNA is TGTGCCAGCAGCCTCCGGGACGGCTCCTACGAGCAGTACTTC. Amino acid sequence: CASSLRDGSYEQYF.

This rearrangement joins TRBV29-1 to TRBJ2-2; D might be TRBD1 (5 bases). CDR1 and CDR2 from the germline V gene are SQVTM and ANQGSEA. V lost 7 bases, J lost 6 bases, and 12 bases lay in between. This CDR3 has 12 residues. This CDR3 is CSAAGLPGELFF. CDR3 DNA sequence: TGCAGCGCCGCAGGGTTACCCGGGGAGCTGTTTTTT.

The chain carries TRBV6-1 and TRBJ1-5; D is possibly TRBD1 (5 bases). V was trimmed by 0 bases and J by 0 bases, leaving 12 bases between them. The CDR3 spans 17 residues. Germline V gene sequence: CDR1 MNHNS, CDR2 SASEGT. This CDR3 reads CASSEAIIGVSNQPQHF. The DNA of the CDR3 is TGTGCCAGCAGTGAAGCGATTATAGGGGTTAGCAATCAGCCCCAGCATTTT.

CDR3 bases: TGTGCCAGCAGCTTAACAGTGGCGCCCAGAGAGACCCAGTACTTC. The encoded protein is CASSLTVAPRETQYF. The chain links TRBV7-3 to TRBJ2-5, with D hard to call. Germline loops: CDR1 SGHTA, CDR2 FQGTGA. CDR3 length equals 15 residues. Trimming took off 0 bases at V and 4 bases at J, with 12 bases between the two ends.

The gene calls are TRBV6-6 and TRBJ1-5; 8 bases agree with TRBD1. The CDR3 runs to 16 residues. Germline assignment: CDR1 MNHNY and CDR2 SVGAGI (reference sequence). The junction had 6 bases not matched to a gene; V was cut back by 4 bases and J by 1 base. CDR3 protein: CASSSSRQGSNQPQHF. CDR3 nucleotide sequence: TGTGCCAGCAGTTCCTCAAGACAGGGGAGCAATCAGCCCCAGCATTTT.

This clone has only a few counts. The CDR3 DNA sequence: TGTGCCAGCAGCTCGTACCAGGGGGACGAGCAGTACTTC. Residues: CASSSYQGDEQYF. V usage is TRBV7-3 and J usage is TRBJ2-7; 7 bases are shared with TRBD1. The junction had 5 bases not matched to a gene; V was cut back by 4 bases and J by 5 bases. The CDR3 is 13 residues long. Looked up from germline, CDR1 is SGHTA and CDR2 is FQGTGA. Supplemented by reference TRBV7-3 and TRBJ2-7, the full variable domain reads GAGVSQTPSNKVTEKGKYVELRCDPISGHTALYWYRQSLGQGPEFLIYFQGTGAADDSGLPNDRFFAVRPEGSVSTLKIQRTERGDSAVYLCASSSYQGDEQYFGPGTRLTVT.

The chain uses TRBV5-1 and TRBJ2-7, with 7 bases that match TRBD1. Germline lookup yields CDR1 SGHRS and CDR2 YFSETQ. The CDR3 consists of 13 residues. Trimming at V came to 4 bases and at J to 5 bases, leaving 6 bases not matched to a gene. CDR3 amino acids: CASSLETGDEQYF. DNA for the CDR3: TGCGCCAGCAGCCTAGAAACAGGGGACGAGCAGTACTTC.

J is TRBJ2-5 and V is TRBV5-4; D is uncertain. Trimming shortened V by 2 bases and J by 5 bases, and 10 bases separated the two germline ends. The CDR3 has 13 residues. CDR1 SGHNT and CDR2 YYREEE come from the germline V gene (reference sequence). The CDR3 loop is CASSLDPAETQYF. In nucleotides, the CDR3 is TGTGCCAGCAGCTTAGACCCTGCGGAGACCCAGTACTTC.